This TCR beta chain came from a study of spatial heterogeneity in lung cancer. The germline gives CDR1 MNHEY, CDR2 SMNVEV (reference sequence). Deletions cut 8 bases from V and 5 bases from J, with 13 bases between. This CDR3 has 13 amino acids. Time point reported: sample taken at primary tumor resection. MiXCR, applied by TCRdb to the 5' RACE reads, yields one record per CDR3 protein. The data hold about 61,000 distinct CDR3 sequences, with about 5.9% observed a single time. This clonotype turned up a few times. The chain couples TRBV27 to TRBJ1-5; TRBD1 might be the D (5 bases). This receptor was obtained from a female donor with early-stage non-small cell lung cancer. This specimen was PBMCs, taken at surgery. CDR3 sequence (DNA): TGTGCCAGCGCGGGGGAGGGAGATCAGCCCCAGCATTTT. Encoded protein: CASAGEGDQPQHF.